What follows are 17 T cell receptor beta chains derived from one specimen sequenced in a study of OX40 agonist ivuxolimab in advanced cancers. Sequencing was performed with immunoSEQ multiplex PCR; in TCRdb, only in-frame clones are kept and a portion is missing. This table holds some 100,000 clones, less than 85% found once. Sequencing used CD4+ or CD8+ T cells sorted from blood, obtained in a trial of the OX40 agonist ivuxolimab. These receptors came from an adult with an advanced solid tumor such as melanoma, head and neck, liver or kidney cancer.

The rearrangement uses TRBV5-1 and TRBJ2-2, with 9 bases lining up with TRBD2. Germline V lookup: CDR1 SGHRS, CDR2 YFSETQ. The CDR3 extends over 17 amino acids. The junction had 7 bases not matched to a gene; V was cut back by 0 bases and J by 4 bases. In DNA form, the CDR3 reads TGCGCCAGCAGCTTGGATGCGGGAGGGCCGGTCACCGGGGAGCTGTTTTTT. Amino acid sequence: CASSLDAGGPVTGELFF.

The CDR3 region has the DNA TGTGCCAGCAGTACTATTACCGGGGAGCTGTTTTTT. It encodes CASSTITGELFF. V is TRBV2 and J is TRBJ2-2; D unclear. This CDR3 contains 12 residues. From germline, CDR1 is SNHLY and CDR2 FYNNEI. V was clipped by 5 bases and J by 5 bases, with 6 bases between them.

The chain is built from TRBV9 and TRBJ2-2; D gene ambiguous. The length of the CDR3 is 16 residues. Germline loops: CDR1 SGDLS, CDR2 YYNGEE. Trimming took 2 bases from V and 1 from J, leaving 12 bases between them. The CDR3 loop is CASSVGNPLNTGELFF. CDR3 bases: TGTGCCAGCAGCGTGGGCAACCCCCTGAACACCGGGGAGCTGTTTTTT. The full variable domain, completed using reference TRBV9 and TRBJ2-2, is DSGVTQTPKHLITATGQRVTLRCSPRSGDLSVYWYQQSLDQGLQFLIQYYNGEERAKGNILERFSAQQFPDLHSELNLSSLELGDSALYFCASSVGNPLNTGELFFGEGSRLTVL.

The chain is built from TRBV7-2 and TRBJ1-1; D gene unclear. The V gene's germline CDR1 is SGHTA and CDR2 FQGNSA. CDR3 length: 15 amino acids. V was pared by 7 bases and J by 10 bases, with 25 bases between. CDR3 nucleotide sequence: TGTGCCAGCACGCACCGCCTAGCGGGGTTAGATGGAGCTTTCTTT. This encodes CASTHRLAGLDGAFF.

Worth noting for this clone: At the DNA level, this CDR3 is encoded by other sequences in the same sample as well. CDR3 sequence (DNA): TGCGCCAGCAGCTTGGCAGGGATTGGAAACACCATATATTTT. Translation gives CASSLAGIGNTIYF. The V gene is TRBV5-1, the J gene TRBJ1-3; D perhaps matches TRBD1 (5 bases). V was pared by 0 bases and J by 3 bases, with 7 bases between. CDR3 length equals 14 residues. Germline CDR1 is SGHRS and CDR2 is YFSETQ.

In DNA, the CDR3 is TGTGCCAGCAGCTTGTGGCAGATTAACTATGGCTACACCTTC. It yields the protein CASSLWQINYGYTF. V gene TRBV7-9 combines with J gene TRBJ1-2, with D unclear. CDR3 length: 14 residues. V lost 3 bases and J lost 1, with 9 bases in between. CDR1 is SEHNR and CDR2 is FQNEAQ in the germline V gene (reference sequence).

The chain recombines TRBV27 with TRBJ1-6; D perhaps matches TRBD1 (5 bases). The ends were cut back, 2 bases at V and 10 bases at J, with 15 bases in the middle. The CDR3 is 15 amino acids. From germline, CDR1 is MNHEY and CDR2 SMNVEV (reference sequence). CDR3 nucleotide sequence: TGTGCCAGCAGTTTAGGGGCTGCGGTTCGGTCACCCCTCCACTTT. It yields the protein CASSLGAAVRSPLHF.

The chain recombines TRBV27 with TRBJ2-2, with 7 bases matching TRBD2. Germline-derived CDR1 and CDR2 are MNHEY and SMNVEV (reference sequence). Trimming removed 6 bases from V and 3 bases from J; junction bases left unmatched: 13. The CDR3 extends over 17 amino acids. Written as DNA, the CDR3 is TGTGCCAGCAGCCCTATTCTCGGGACTACTTACACCGGGGAGCTGTTTTTT. It codes for CASSPILGTTYTGELFF.

The chain has TRBV2 and TRBJ2-1, with a possible D match to TRBD1 (6 bases). Trimming shortened V by 4 bases and J by 2 bases, and 12 bases separated the two germline ends. Germline-derived CDR1 and CDR2 are SNHLY and FYNNEI. This CDR3 is 15 amino acids long. For the CDR3, the DNA is TGTGCCAGCAGTGCGGATCAGGGGACCTACAATGAGCAGTTCTTC. It translates to CASSADQGTYNEQFF.

The chain couples TRBV5-3 to TRBJ2-7; D might be TRBD2 (5 bases). Being an ORF, TRBV5-3 has a function that is uncertain. CDR3 length: 15 residues. Trimming stripped 2 bases from V and 4 bases from J, with 16 bases between. The CDR3 region is CARSFGVPRFYEQYF. The CDR3 DNA sequence: TGTGCCAGAAGCTTCGGGGTCCCCCGATTTTACGAGCAGTACTTC.

The chain links TRBV19 to TRBJ2-5; D possibly matches TRBD1 or TRBD2 (5 bases each). CDR1 is LNHDA and CDR2 is SQIVND in the germline V gene (reference sequence). This CDR3 is built from 15 residues. V was clipped by 4 bases and J by 1 base, with 13 bases between them. The CDR3 DNA reads TGTGCCAGTAGTAGCTACGGGGCTATCCAAGAGACCCAGTACTTC. As protein: CASSSYGAIQETQYF.

The chain uses TRBV29-1 and TRBJ1-1; D is perhaps TRBD1 (6 bases). This CDR3 spans 12 amino acids. Germline CDR1 SQVTM, CDR2 ANQGSEA. Trimming cost V 8 bases and J 3 bases, with 13 bases left between them. CDR3: CSHRDYDTEAFF. The DNA of the CDR3 is TGCAGCCACAGGGACTATGACACTGAAGCTTTCTTT. Filled out from reference TRBV29-1 and TRBJ1-1, the complete variable domain reads SAVISQKPSRDICQRGTSLTIQCQVDSQVTMMFWYRQQPGQSLTLIATANQGSEATYESGFVIDKFPISRPNLTFSTLTVSNMSPEDSSIYLCSHRDYDTEAFFGQGTRLTVV.

This chain connects TRBV9 to TRBJ1-2; the match to TRBD1 covers 9 bases. V lost 5 bases to trimming and J lost 4 bases; unmatched junction nucleotides: 6. This CDR3 is 14 amino acids long. The germline V gene encodes CDR1 SGDLS and CDR2 YYNGEE. The CDR3 DNA follows: TGTGCCAGCAGTACAGGGGGCTCGAGCTATGGCTACACCTTC. Encoded protein: CASSTGGSSYGYTF. Full variable domain (remainder filled in from reference TRBV9 and TRBJ1-2): DSGVTQTPKHLITATGQRVTLRCSPRSGDLSVYWYQQSLDQGLQFLIQYYNGEERAKGNILERFSAQQFPDLHSELNLSSLELGDSALYFCASSTGGSSYGYTFGSGTRLTVV.

J is TRBJ2-7 and V is TRBV4-1, with 10 positions matching TRBD1. V shed 0 bases, J shed 0 bases, and the junction held 2 bases outside the gene matches. CDR1 is MGHRA and CDR2 is YSYEKL in the germline V gene. CDR3 length: 16 amino acids. The CDR3 spells CASSQETGGFSYEQYF. For the CDR3, the DNA is TGCGCCAGCAGCCAAGAGACAGGGGGCTTCTCCTACGAGCAGTACTTC.

This sequence joins TRBV9 and TRBJ1-4; tentatively, D is TRBD1 (6 bases). Trimming removed 0 bases at V and 3 bases at J, with 6 bases between. Germline CDR1 and CDR2: SGDLS and YYNGEE. The CDR3 totals 14 residues. Here the CDR3 reads CASSVGGPNEKLFF. The CDR3 DNA reads as TGTGCCAGCAGCGTAGGGGGGCCTAATGAAAAACTGTTTTTT.

This chain uses TRBV6-1 with TRBJ1-5, with D maybe TRBD1 (6 bases). Germline-derived CDR1 and CDR2 are MNHNS and SASEGT. This CDR3 spans 14 amino acids. Deletions cut 4 bases from V and 6 bases from J, with 13 bases between. The CDR3 DNA follows: TGTGCCAGCAGTGTGTACGGGGGGCGTCAGCCCCAGCATTTT. Amino acid sequence: CASSVYGGRQPQHF.

This rearrangement joins TRBV4-1 to TRBJ1-6; no clear D. CDR1 is MGHRA, CDR2 YSYEKL, per germline. Trimming removed 1 base from V and 9 bases from J, with 10 bases in between. This CDR3 comprises 14 residues. This CDR3 is CASSQGAPLSPLHF. The CDR3 DNA follows: TGCGCCAGCAGCCAAGGGGCCCCACTTTCACCCCTCCACTTT.